A selection of T cell receptor beta chains follows, all from one sample in a study of blood T cell repertoires in COVID-19. Data came from immunoSEQ multiplex PCR; TCRdb stores just in-frame clones and leaves some out. Of over 400,000 clones in the sample, roughly 85% were seen once. Material for sequencing was peripheral blood. The receptors derive from a woman between 25 and 40 years old with active or convalescent COVID-19. The CDR3 runs from the conserved cysteine through the conserved F or W. A D gene is named only where the DNA matches it firmly. Expanded clones are given a class, and other clones once, few, many or no size at all.

cdr3_aa: CASSVDRRGGWNEQFF
cdr3_nt: TGTGCCAGCAGCGTAGATAGACGGGGGGGCTGGAATGAGCAGTTCTTC
v_call: TRBV9
clone_size: .
d_call: TRBD2
j_call: TRBJ2-1

cdr3_aa: CASSRSTGSLGDEQFF
cdr3_nt: TGTGCCAGCAGTAGATCGACAGGTAGCCTTGGCGATGAGCAGTTCTTC
v_call: TRBV27
clone_size: few
d_call: .
j_call: TRBJ2-1

cdr3_aa: CASIGTGVGTEAFF
cdr3_nt: TGTGCCAGCATAGGGACAGGGGTGGGCACTGAAGCTTTCTTT
v_call: TRBV2
clone_size: .
d_call: TRBD1
j_call: TRBJ1-1

cdr3_aa: CASSYSLAGNYGYTF
cdr3_nt: TGTGCCAGCAGTTACTCGTTAGCCGGCAACTATGGCTACACCTTC
v_call: TRBV6-5
clone_size: .
d_call: .
j_call: TRBJ1-2

cdr3_aa: CASSPLQGPLSGYTF
cdr3_nt: TGTGCCAGCAGTCCCCTACAGGGACCTCTTTCGGGCTACACCTTC
v_call: TRBV6-5
clone_size: .
d_call: .
j_call: TRBJ1-2

cdr3_aa: CATSRGGQGNTEAFF
cdr3_nt: TGTGCCACCAGCAGAGGAGGACAGGGGAACACTGAAGCTTTCTTT
v_call: TRBV15
clone_size: .
d_call: TRBD1
j_call: TRBJ1-1

cdr3_aa: CATSRDLSSRAYGYTF
cdr3_nt: TGTGCCACCAGCAGAGATCTTAGCAGCAGGGCGTATGGCTACACCTTC
v_call: TRBV15
clone_size: .
d_call: .
j_call: TRBJ1-2

cdr3_aa: CASSPGTGVSAAQHF
cdr3_nt: TGTGCCAGCTCACCTGGGACAGGGGTATCAGCGGCCCAGCATTTT
v_call: TRBV18
clone_size: .
d_call: TRBD1
j_call: TRBJ1-5

cdr3_aa: CASSTPGREETQYF
cdr3_nt: TGTGCCAGCAGTACACCGGGGCGGGAGGAGACCCAGTACTTC
v_call: TRBV6-5
clone_size: .
d_call: TRBD2
j_call: TRBJ2-5

cdr3_aa: CASSLGSQGQETQYF
cdr3_nt: TGCGCCAGCAGCTTGGGCAGCCAGGGACAAGAGACCCAGTACTTC
v_call: TRBV5-1
clone_size: .
d_call: .
j_call: TRBJ2-5

cdr3_aa: CASSPGQTLNTEAFF
cdr3_nt: TGTGCCAGCAGCCCGGGACAGACCTTGAACACTGAAGCTTTCTTT
v_call: TRBV5-5
clone_size: .
d_call: TRBD1
j_call: TRBJ1-1

cdr3_aa: CASSERTGNTEAFF
cdr3_nt: TGTGCCAGCAGTGAACGGACAGGGAACACTGAAGCTTTCTTT
v_call: TRBV6-1
clone_size: .
d_call: TRBD1
j_call: TRBJ1-1

cdr3_aa: CASSQGAGELFF
cdr3_nt: TGTGCCAGCTCTCAGGGGGCCGGGGAGCTGTTTTTT
v_call: TRBV18
clone_size: .
d_call: TRBD1
j_call: TRBJ2-2

cdr3_aa: CASSLAFVTDTQYF
cdr3_nt: TGCGCCAGCAGCTTGGCTTTCGTCACAGATACGCAGTATTTT
v_call: TRBV5-1
clone_size: .
d_call: .
j_call: TRBJ2-3

cdr3_aa: CASKDRGGFGYEQYF
cdr3_nt: TGTGCCAGCAAGGACCGGGGGGGGTTCGGCTACGAGCAGTACTTC
v_call: TRBV6-5
clone_size: .
d_call: TRBD2
j_call: TRBJ2-7

cdr3_aa: CASSFPADMIF
cdr3_nt: TGTGCCAGCAGCTTCCCCGCCGACATGATCTTT
v_call: TRBV7-9
clone_size: .
d_call: .
j_call: TRBJ1-1

cdr3_aa: CASSPATAPGTEAFF
cdr3_nt: TGTGCCAGCTCACCAGCGACTGCACCCGGCACTGAAGCTTTCTTT
v_call: TRBV18
clone_size: .
d_call: .
j_call: TRBJ1-1

cdr3_aa: CASSRLGLDSDTQYF
cdr3_nt: TGCGCCAGCAGCCGCCTGGGACTAGATTCAGATACGCAGTATTTT
v_call: TRBV4-1
clone_size: .
d_call: TRBD2
j_call: TRBJ2-3

cdr3_aa: CASMGDRGNSPLHF
cdr3_nt: TGTGCCAGCATGGGGGACAGGGGTAATTCACCCCTCCACTTT
v_call: TRBV2
clone_size: .
d_call: TRBD1
j_call: TRBJ1-6

cdr3_aa: CATMWGTKGEAFF
cdr3_nt: TGTGCCACTATGTGGGGGACAAAAGGTGAAGCTTTCTTT
v_call: TRBV5-6
clone_size: .
d_call: .
j_call: TRBJ1-1

cdr3_aa: CASSSREGNPYEQYF
cdr3_nt: TGTGCCAGCAGCTCTCGGGAGGGGAACCCCTACGAGCAGTACTTC
v_call: TRBV7-2
clone_size: .
d_call: TRBD2
j_call: TRBJ2-7

cdr3_aa: CASSTNRGGTDTQYF
cdr3_nt: TGTGCCAGCAGTACGAACAGGGGAGGCACAGATACGCAGTATTTT
v_call: TRBV27
clone_size: .
d_call: TRBD1
j_call: TRBJ2-3

cdr3_aa: CASSLKPRFDTQYF
cdr3_nt: TGTGCCAGCAGTTTAAAGCCGCGTTTCGATACGCAGTATTTT
v_call: TRBV27
clone_size: once
d_call: .
j_call: TRBJ2-3

cdr3_aa: CASSSAASRNEQFF
cdr3_nt: TGTGCCAGCAGCTCAGCGGCTAGTAGGAATGAGCAGTTCTTC
v_call: TRBV9
clone_size: once
d_call: .
j_call: TRBJ2-1

cdr3_aa: CASSPPSDRGSYNEQFF
cdr3_nt: TGTGCCAGCAGCCCTCCGAGCGACAGGGGGAGCTACAATGAGCAGTTCTTC
v_call: TRBV11-2
clone_size: .
d_call: TRBD1
j_call: TRBJ2-1